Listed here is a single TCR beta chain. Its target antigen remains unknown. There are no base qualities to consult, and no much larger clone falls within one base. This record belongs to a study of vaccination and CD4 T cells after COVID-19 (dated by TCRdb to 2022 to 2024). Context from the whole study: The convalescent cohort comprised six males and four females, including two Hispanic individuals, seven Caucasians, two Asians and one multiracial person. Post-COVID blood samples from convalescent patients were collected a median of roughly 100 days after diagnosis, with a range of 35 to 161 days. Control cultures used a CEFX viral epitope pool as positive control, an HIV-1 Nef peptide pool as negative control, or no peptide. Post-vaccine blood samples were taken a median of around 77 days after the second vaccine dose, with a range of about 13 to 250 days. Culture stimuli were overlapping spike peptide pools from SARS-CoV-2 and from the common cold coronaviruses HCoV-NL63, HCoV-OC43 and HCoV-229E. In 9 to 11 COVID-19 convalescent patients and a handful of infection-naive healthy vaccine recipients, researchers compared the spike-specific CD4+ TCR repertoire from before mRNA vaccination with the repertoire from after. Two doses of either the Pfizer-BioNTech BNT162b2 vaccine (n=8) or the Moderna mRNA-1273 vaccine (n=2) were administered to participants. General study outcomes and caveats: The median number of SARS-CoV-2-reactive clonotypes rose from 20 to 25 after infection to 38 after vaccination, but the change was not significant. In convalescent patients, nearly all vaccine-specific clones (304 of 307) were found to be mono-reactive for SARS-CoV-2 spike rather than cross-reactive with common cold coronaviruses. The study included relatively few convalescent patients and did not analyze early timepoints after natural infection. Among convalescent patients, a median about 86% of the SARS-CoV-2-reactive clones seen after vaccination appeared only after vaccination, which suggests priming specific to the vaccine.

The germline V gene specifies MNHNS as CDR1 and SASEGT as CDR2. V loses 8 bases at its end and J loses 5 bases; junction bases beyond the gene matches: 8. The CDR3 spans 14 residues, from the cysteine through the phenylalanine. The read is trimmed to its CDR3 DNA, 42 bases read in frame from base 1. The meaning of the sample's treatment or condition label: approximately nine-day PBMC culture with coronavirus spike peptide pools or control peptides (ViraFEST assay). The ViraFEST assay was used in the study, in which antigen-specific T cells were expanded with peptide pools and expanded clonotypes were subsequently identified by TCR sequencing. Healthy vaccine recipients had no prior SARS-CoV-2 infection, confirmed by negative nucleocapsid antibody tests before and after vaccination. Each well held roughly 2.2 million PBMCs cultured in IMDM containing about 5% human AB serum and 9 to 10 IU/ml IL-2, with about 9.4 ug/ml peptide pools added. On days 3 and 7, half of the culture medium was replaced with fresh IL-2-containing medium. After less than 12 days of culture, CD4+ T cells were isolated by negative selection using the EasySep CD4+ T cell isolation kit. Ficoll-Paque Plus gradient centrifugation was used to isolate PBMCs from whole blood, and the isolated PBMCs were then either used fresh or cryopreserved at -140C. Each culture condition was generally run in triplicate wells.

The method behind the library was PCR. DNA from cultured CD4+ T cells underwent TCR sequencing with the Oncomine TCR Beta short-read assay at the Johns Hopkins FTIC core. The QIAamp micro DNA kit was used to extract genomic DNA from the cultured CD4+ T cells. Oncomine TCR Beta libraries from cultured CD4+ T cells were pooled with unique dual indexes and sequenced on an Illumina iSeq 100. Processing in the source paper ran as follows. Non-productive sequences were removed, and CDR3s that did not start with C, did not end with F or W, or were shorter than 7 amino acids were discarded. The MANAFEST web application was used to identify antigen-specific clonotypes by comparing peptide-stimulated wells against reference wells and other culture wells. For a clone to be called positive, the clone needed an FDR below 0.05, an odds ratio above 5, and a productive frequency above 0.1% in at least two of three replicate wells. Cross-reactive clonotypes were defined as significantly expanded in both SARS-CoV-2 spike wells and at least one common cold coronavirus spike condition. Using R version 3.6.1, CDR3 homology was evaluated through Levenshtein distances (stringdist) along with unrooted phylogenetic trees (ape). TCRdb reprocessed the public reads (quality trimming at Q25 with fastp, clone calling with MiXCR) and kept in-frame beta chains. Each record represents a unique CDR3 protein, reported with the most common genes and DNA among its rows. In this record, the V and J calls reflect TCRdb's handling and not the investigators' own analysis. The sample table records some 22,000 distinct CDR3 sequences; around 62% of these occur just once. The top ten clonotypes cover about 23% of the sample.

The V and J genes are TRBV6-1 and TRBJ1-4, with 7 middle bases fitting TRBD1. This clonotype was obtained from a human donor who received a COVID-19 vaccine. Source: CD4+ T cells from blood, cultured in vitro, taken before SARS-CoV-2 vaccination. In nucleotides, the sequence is TGTGCCAGCCACCTACAGGGGAGGAATGAAAAACTGTTTTTT. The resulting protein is CASHLQGRNEKLFF.